This TCR beta chain appears in the sequencing data of a study of regulatory T cells in long-lasting Graves disease. This clonotype was detected many times. The TCR beta library used iRepertoire HTBI primers with Arm-PCR amplification of CDR3. TCRdb processed the multiplex PCR reads anew with MiXCR; each CDR3 protein has one entry. Of 240,000 or so distinct CDR3 sequences detected, roughly a fifth appear once; the ten largest clones hold roughly 13%. Time point described: newly diagnosed GD, antithyroid drugs for less than 3 months. RNA isolated from PBMCs was used to make the TCR library. Looked up from germline, CDR1 is SGHAT and CDR2 is FQNNGV. The CDR3 loop spans 12 amino acids. The V end lost 0 bases, the J end lost 9 bases, and 8 bases lay between the germline ends.

The material was peripheral blood mononuclear cells (PBMCs), obtained at new diagnosis, from a patient treated with antithyroid drugs. This receptor was obtained from a female donor with Graves disease. V usage is TRBV11-2 and J usage is TRBJ1-1; D gene ambiguous. In nucleotides, the CDR3 is TGTGCCAGCAGCTTAGATGCCAGGCAAGCTTTCTTT. Translated: CASSLDARQAFF.